The rows below give T cell receptor beta chains drawn from one sample of a study of a mutant IDH1 vaccine in newly diagnosed glioma. Assay: immunoSEQ multiplex PCR; the TCRdb copy retains only in-frame clones and omits some. Of tens of thousands of clones listed, about four fifths are singletons. The sample in question was PBMCs, obtained from a glioma patient treated with radiotherapy, temozolomide or both. The source of these receptors is a woman between 50 and 59 years old with glioma. Both conserved end residues are part of each CDR3. The D gene is left open where the match is weak. The size of a clone is reported for some rows only, either as once, few or many, or as a class for expanded clones.

CDR3nt	CDR3aa	v_gene	abundance	j_gene	d_gene
TGTGCCAGCAGCCGGGACAGGGGTTCCTACGAGCAGTACTTC	CASSRDRGSYEQYF	TRBV2	once	TRBJ2-7	TRBD1
TGTGCCAGTAAACCCTCTGGAAACACCATATATTTT	CASKPSGNTIYF	TRBV19	many	TRBJ1-3	.
TGTGCCAGCAGCTTAGAAGAACTTGGAGCTTTCTTT	CASSLEELGAFF	TRBV7-9	.	TRBJ1-1	.
TGTGCCAGCAGCTCAAGAGAAGACGAGCAGTACTTC	CASSSREDEQYF	TRBV7-6	.	TRBJ2-7	.
TGTGCCAGCAGTGGGGGGGGGCTCGGTGGAGCTTTCTTT	CASSGGGLGGAFF	TRBV6-1	.	TRBJ1-1	.
TGTGCCAGCAGCTGGGTAATGGGACCGGGGGGCCGTGGGGCCAACGTCCTGACTTTC	CASSWVMGPGGRGANVLTF	TRBV5-5	few	TRBJ2-6	.
TGTGCCAGCAGCTCATCGACTAGCGGGGGCGATGAGCAGTTCTTC	CASSSSTSGGDEQFF	TRBV7-8	.	TRBJ2-1	TRBD2
TGTGCCAGTACCCACTGGGGGGCCTCCTACAATGAGCAGTTCTTC	CASTHWGASYNEQFF	TRBV19	.	TRBJ2-1	.
TGTGCCAGCACCTCCCCCCGAGGGGACAGGGGGCGCGTGTACTTC	CASTSPRGDRGRVYF	TRBV6-5	.	TRBJ2-7	TRBD1
TGTGCCAGCAGCTTAGTACGTGGAAACACCATATATTTT	CASSLVRGNTIYF	TRBV7-6	.	TRBJ1-3	.
TGTGCCAGCAGTTACAACCCGGGGGTATCGGACACTGAAGCTTTCTTT	CASSYNPGVSDTEAFF	TRBV6-5	.	TRBJ1-1	.
TGTGCCAGCAGCTCCGCGATACCGGGACAGGCGAGGAACACTGAAGCTTTCTTT	CASSSAIPGQARNTEAFF	TRBV7-7	.	TRBJ1-1	TRBD1
TGTGCCAGTCAAACAGACAGGGGCATAGGCGGCTACACCTTC	CASQTDRGIGGYTF	TRBV2	.	TRBJ1-2	TRBD1
TGTGCCAGTAGTATAGGAACAGACTACGAGCAGTACTTC	CASSIGTDYEQYF	TRBV19	few	TRBJ2-7	.
TGTGCCAGCAGTGAAAGGGCTAGTGGTGGGGAGCAGTACTTC	CASSERASGGEQYF	TRBV6-1	.	TRBJ2-7	.
TGTGCCAGCAGCGGCGGGGAGGGGGGGGAGAACACTGAAGCTTTCTTT	CASSGGEGGENTEAFF	TRBV9	.	TRBJ1-1	.
TGCAGCGTTGAAGTTATGGGGCTTAGCGGCTATGGCTACACCTTC	CSVEVMGLSGYGYTF	TRBV29-1	.	TRBJ1-2	.
TGTGCCAGCAGCGGCGGGACAGGGATTAATGAAAAACTGTTTTTT	CASSGGTGINEKLFF	TRBV5-4	.	TRBJ1-4	TRBD1
TGCGCCAGCAGCCAATCCTATTCCTACGAGCAGTACTTC	CASSQSYSYEQYF	TRBV4-3	once	TRBJ2-7	.
TGTGCCAGCAGCTCGGTGGGTAATCAGCCCCAGCATTTT	CASSSVGNQPQHF	TRBV7-2	.	TRBJ1-5	.
TGCGCCAGCACCGGGGGGGTGGGTTCTTACAATGAGCAGTTCTTC	CASTGGVGSYNEQFF	TRBV5-1	.	TRBJ2-1	TRBD2
TGTGCCAGTAGTACCCGGACAGGGGGGAGCTCCTATAATTCACCCCTCCACTTT	CASSTRTGGSSYNSPLHF	TRBV19	.	TRBJ1-6	TRBD1
TGCGCCAGCAGCCAAGGTAGAACAGGCGCTGCAACTAATGAAAAACTGTTTTTT	CASSQGRTGAATNEKLFF	TRBV4-1	.	TRBJ1-4	.
TGCAGCGTTGGACGACCGAGAGATGGCTACACCTTC	CSVGRPRDGYTF	TRBV29-1	few	TRBJ1-2	.
TGCAGCGTTATCCGGACCGCGAGCACAGATACGCAGTATTTT	CSVIRTASTDTQYF	TRBV29-1	.	TRBJ2-3	.
TGTGCCAGTAGTATAGCTGGAGCGGGGGAGGGATCCTACGAGCAGTACTTC	CASSIAGAGEGSYEQYF	TRBV19	.	TRBJ2-7	TRBD2
TGTGCCACCCAACAGGGGGCGACGGTTCGGGAGACCCAGTACTTC	CATQQGATVRETQYF	TRBV10-3	.	TRBJ2-5	TRBD1
TGTGCCAGCTCACCACCGAATCCAGTCCTTGGAGGAAACACCATATATTTT	CASSPPNPVLGGNTIYF	TRBV18	.	TRBJ1-3	.
TGCGCCAGCGGCCAGGGACAGGGGGGATATACTGAAGCTTTCTTT	CASGQGQGGYTEAFF	TRBV5-1	.	TRBJ1-1	TRBD1
TGTGCCAGTGCGTCAGGGGACTACTCTGGGGCCAACGTCCTGACTTTC	CASASGDYSGANVLTF	TRBV19	.	TRBJ2-6	.
TGTGCCAGCAGCTCCCTCGCCCCAGGGAACATTCAGTACTTC	CASSSLAPGNIQYF	TRBV7-2	.	TRBJ2-4	.
TGCGCCAGCAGCCAAGTAGCGGGGGGGCTTTACAATGAGCAGTTCTTC	CASSQVAGGLYNEQFF	TRBV4-3	.	TRBJ2-1	TRBD2
TGTGCCAGCTCACCTTTACAGGGTCCTACCACCTACGAGCAGTACTTC	CASSPLQGPTTYEQYF	TRBV18	.	TRBJ2-7	.
TGCGCCAGCAGCCAAGAACGCGCAGGGGTCTCCTACGAGCAGTACTTC	CASSQERAGVSYEQYF	TRBV4-1	.	TRBJ2-7	.
TGTGCCAGCAGTCTCCCGGCGGGACAGGGGCACGAGCAGTACTTC	CASSLPAGQGHEQYF	TRBV27	few	TRBJ2-7	TRBD1
TGCGCCAGCAGCGAAACTAGCGTAGGCACAGATACGCAGTATTTT	CASSETSVGTDTQYF	TRBV5-1	.	TRBJ2-3	TRBD2
TGTGCCAGCAGATTGGGGCAGGGGGCTTACGAGCAGTACTTC	CASRLGQGAYEQYF	TRBV6-1	.	TRBJ2-7	TRBD1
TGTGCCTGGAGTGTCTCCGGCCGGTCACCCCTCCACTTT	CAWSVSGRSPLHF	TRBV30	.	TRBJ1-6	.
TGTGCCAGCAGCTTAGTTTATGGGGATGGCTACACCTTC	CASSLVYGDGYTF	TRBV11-2	.	TRBJ1-2	.
TGTGCCAGCAGTTTATCGGCGGTGGCAGGGATGGATGGAAACACCATATATTTT	CASSLSAVAGMDGNTIYF	TRBV27	.	TRBJ1-3	.
TGTGCCAGCAGCGATGGGACAGTCCAAGAGACCCAGTACTTC	CASSDGTVQETQYF	TRBV9	.	TRBJ2-5	TRBD1
TGCGCCAGCAGCTGGGCCAGGGAGGGCACTAACTATGGCTACACCTTC	CASSWAREGTNYGYTF	TRBV5-1	.	TRBJ1-2	.
TGCGCCAGCAGCCAAGAGGACAGAAACACTGAAGCTTTCTTT	CASSQEDRNTEAFF	TRBV4-3	once	TRBJ1-1	.
TGTGCCAGCAGCTTAATGTGGACAGAAACTTCACCCCTCCACTTT	CASSLMWTETSPLHF	TRBV7-9	.	TRBJ1-6	.
TGTGCCAGCAGCCTCACTCCGGTGGCTGAAGCTTTCTTT	CASSLTPVAEAFF	TRBV7-9	.	TRBJ1-1	.
TGTGCCAGCTCACCGGGGACAGGGGGCTTTCAGCCCCAGCATTTT	CASSPGTGGFQPQHF	TRBV18	.	TRBJ1-5	TRBD1
TGTGCCTGGAGTGTAGGTAACTCCGTCGATGGCTACACCTTC	CAWSVGNSVDGYTF	TRBV30	.	TRBJ1-2	.
TGTGCCATCAGTGAGTATATAGAGCTGAACTATGGCTACACCTTC	CAISEYIELNYGYTF	TRBV10-3	once	TRBJ1-2	.
TGCAGTGCTGCAAGCGGCTACACCTTC	CSAASGYTF	TRBV20-1	few	TRBJ1-2	.
TGTGCCATCAGCCAAGGCCTCGAGCAGTACTTC	CAISQGLEQYF	TRBV10-3	.	TRBJ2-7	.
TGTGCCAGCTCTCCCGGGAGGGAGGATGGCTACACCTTC	CASSPGREDGYTF	TRBV18	.	TRBJ1-2	.
TGTGCCAGCTCACCACAACAGGGGGCTGGTCAGCCCCAGCATTTT	CASSPQQGAGQPQHF	TRBV18	.	TRBJ1-5	TRBD1
TGTGCCAGCAGTGTCCCAGACAGGGCTGGCGGGGAGCTGTTTTTT	CASSVPDRAGGELFF	TRBV25-1	.	TRBJ2-2	TRBD1
TGTGCCAGCAGCATCGGGACGGGGAGCTCCTACGAGCAGTACTTC	CASSIGTGSSYEQYF	TRBV9	.	TRBJ2-7	.
TGTGCCAGCAGCTATCCTTCCAATTCACCCCTCCACTTT	CASSYPSNSPLHF	TRBV7-9	.	TRBJ1-6	.
TGTGCCAGCTCACCACCGAACAGGGCCTACGAGCAGTACTTC	CASSPPNRAYEQYF	TRBV18	.	TRBJ2-7	.
TGTGCCAGCAGCCCGTCGCGGGGGGTTCGCACAGATACGCAGTATTTT	CASSPSRGVRTDTQYF	TRBV7-6	.	TRBJ2-3	TRBD2
TGTGCCAGCAGTAAGGAGGGCCAGCCCCAGCATTTT	CASSKEGQPQHF	TRBV2	few	TRBJ1-5	.